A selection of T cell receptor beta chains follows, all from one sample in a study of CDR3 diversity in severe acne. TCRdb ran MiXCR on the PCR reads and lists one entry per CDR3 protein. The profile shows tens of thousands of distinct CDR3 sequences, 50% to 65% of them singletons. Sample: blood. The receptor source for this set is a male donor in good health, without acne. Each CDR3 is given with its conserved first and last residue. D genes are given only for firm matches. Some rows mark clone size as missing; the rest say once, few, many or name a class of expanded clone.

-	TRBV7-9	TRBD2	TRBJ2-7	CASSFILAGGPGEQYF	TGTGCCAGCAGCTTTATACTAGCGGGAGGGCCGGGGGAGCAGTACTTC
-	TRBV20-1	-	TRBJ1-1	CRATPGGGNTEAFF	TGCAGGGCCACTCCGGGGGGAGGGAACACTGAAGCTTTCTTT
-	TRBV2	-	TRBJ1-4	CASSEQGQRNEKLFF	TGTGCCAGCAGTGAACAGGGGCAACGTAATGAAAAACTGTTTTTT
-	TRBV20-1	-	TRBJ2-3	CSAISTDTQYF	TGCAGTGCAATCAGCACAGATACGCAGTATTTT
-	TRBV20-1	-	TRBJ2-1	CSASAPAGENEQFF	TGCAGTGCTAGCGCACCAGCGGGTGAAAATGAGCAGTTCTTC
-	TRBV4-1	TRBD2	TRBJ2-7	CASSQVLAGGPYEQYF	TGCGCCAGCAGCCAAGTACTAGCGGGGGGACCCTACGAGCAGTACTTC
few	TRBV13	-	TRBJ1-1	CASSLWGTEAEAFF	TGTGCCAGCAGCTTATGGGGCACGGAGGCTGAAGCTTTCTTT
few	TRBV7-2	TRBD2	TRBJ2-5	CASSLAGVLETQYF	TGTGCCAGCAGTCTAGCGGGAGTGCTAGAGACCCAGTACTTC
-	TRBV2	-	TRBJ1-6	CASSEGRAEVHF	TGTGCCAGCAGTGAAGGCAGGGCAGAGGTCCACTTT
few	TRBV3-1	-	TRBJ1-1	CASSQEALNTEAFF	TGTGCCAGCAGCCAAGAGGCCTTGAACACTGAAGCTTTCTTT
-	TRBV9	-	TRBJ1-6	CAGRQDGSPLHF	TGTGCCGGCAGACAAGACGGGTCACCCCTCCACTTT
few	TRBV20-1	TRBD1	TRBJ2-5	CSATRGLETQYF	TGCAGTGCTACTAGGGGGCTTGAGACCCAGTACTTC
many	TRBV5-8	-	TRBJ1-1	CASAWLQVLNTEAFF	TGTGCCAGCGCCTGGCTACAGGTTCTCAACACTGAAGCTTTCTTT
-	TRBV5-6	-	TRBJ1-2	CASSLQGGGYTF	TGTGCCAGCAGCCTTCAGGGAGGTGGCTACACCTTC
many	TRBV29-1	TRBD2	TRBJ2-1	CSAGGAANEQFF	TGCAGCGCCGGGGGGGCTGCCAATGAGCAGTTCTTC
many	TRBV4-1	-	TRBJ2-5	CASSQVLETQYF	TGCGCCAGCAGCCAAGTGCTAGAGACCCAGTACTTC
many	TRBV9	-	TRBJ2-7	CASSLDQWGYEQYF	TGTGCCAGCAGCCTGGACCAATGGGGCTACGAGCAGTACTTC
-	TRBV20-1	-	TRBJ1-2	CSATGTSDYTF	TGCAGTGCTACCGGGACTAGCGACTACACCTTC
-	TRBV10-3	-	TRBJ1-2	CASFGGGGYTF	TGTGCCAGCTTCGGGGGGGGAGGCTACACCTTC
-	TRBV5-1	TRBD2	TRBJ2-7	CASSYGTSNYEQYF	TGCGCCAGCAGCTACGGGACTAGCAACTACGAGCAGTACTTC
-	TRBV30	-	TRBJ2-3	CAWSVRGDTQYF	TGTGCCTGGAGTGTACGGGGAGATACGCAGTATTTT
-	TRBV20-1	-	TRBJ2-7	CSARTQTPGEQYF	TGCAGTGCTCGCACCCAGACCCCGGGGGAGCAGTACTTC
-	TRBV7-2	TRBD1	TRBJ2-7	CASSTGGHEQYF	TGTGCCAGCAGTACAGGGGGCCACGAGCAGTACTTC
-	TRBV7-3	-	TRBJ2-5	CASSASGLQETQYF	TGTGCCAGCAGCGCCTCGGGACTTCAAGAGACCCAGTACTTC
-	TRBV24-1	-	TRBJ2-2	CATSDWTENTGELFF	TGTGCCACCAGTGACTGGACAGAGAACACCGGGGAGCTGTTTTTT
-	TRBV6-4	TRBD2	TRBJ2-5	CASAAGTSGEVGETQYF	TGTGCCAGCGCCGCCGGGACTAGCGGAGAGGTAGGGGAGACCCAGTACTTC
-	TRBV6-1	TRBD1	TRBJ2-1	CASSRTGEYDEQFF	TGTGCCAGCAGTAGGACAGGGGAGTACGATGAGCAGTTCTTC
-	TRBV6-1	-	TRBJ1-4	CASSFPLPGVDEKLFF	TGTGCCAGCAGTTTCCCTCTACCGGGAGTGGATGAAAAACTGTTTTTT
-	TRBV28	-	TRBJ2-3	CASSSAGTKGDTQYF	TGTGCCAGCAGTTCCGCCGGGACGAAGGGAGATACGCAGTATTTT
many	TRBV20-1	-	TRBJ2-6	CSALVPGANVLTF	TGCAGTGCCCTCGTCCCTGGGGCCAACGTCCTGACTTTC
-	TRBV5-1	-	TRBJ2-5	CAGSYGTSNEQFFGGRDQETQYF	-
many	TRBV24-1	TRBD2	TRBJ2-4	CAYPGLAGRAKNIQYF	TGTGCCTACCCTGGACTAGCGGGAAGGGCCAAAAACATTCAGTACTTC
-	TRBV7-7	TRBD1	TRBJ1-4	CASSLGTGSEKLFF	TGTGCCAGCAGCTTAGGGACAGGGTCTGAAAAACTGTTTTTT
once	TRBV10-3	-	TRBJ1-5	CAISDPVTVRARNQPQHF	TGTGCCATCAGTGATCCTGTAACGGTCAGGGCGAGGAATCAGCCCCAGCATTTT
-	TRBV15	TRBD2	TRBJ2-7	CATSRGGLSGFTEQYF	TGTGCCACCAGCAGAGGGGGACTATCTGGGTTTACCGAGCAGTACTTC
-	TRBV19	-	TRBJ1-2	CASSTPGVNYGYTF	TGTGCCAGTAGTACGCCGGGAGTTAACTATGGCTACACCTTC
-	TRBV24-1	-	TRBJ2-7	CATSDPRDTSYEQYF	TGTGCCACCAGTGACCCGAGGGACACCTCCTACGAGCAGTACTTC
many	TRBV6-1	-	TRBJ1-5	CASTLHGESNQPQHF	TGTGCCAGCACTCTCCACGGGGAGAGCAATCAGCCCCAGCATTTT
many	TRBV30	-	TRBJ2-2	CAWTRRGELFF	TGTGCCTGGACCCGGCGCGGGGAGCTGTTTTTT
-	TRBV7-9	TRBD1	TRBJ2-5	CASSFRTGYQETQYF	TGTGCCAGCAGCTTCCGGACAGGGTACCAAGAGACCCAGTACTTC
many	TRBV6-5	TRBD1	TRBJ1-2	CASSRDRARGYGYTF	TGTGCCAGCAGTCGAGACAGGGCTCGGGGCTATGGCTACACCTTC
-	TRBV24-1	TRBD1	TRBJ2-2	CATSDRGQGALGELFF	TGTGCCACCAGTGATCGCGGACAGGGGGCTTTGGGGGAGCTGTTTTTT
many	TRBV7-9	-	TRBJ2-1	CASSGRLGLGNEQFF	TGTGCCAGCAGCGGTCGGTTGGGTCTAGGGAATGAGCAGTTCTTC
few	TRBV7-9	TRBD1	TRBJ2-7	CASSRGTGEDHEQYF	TGTGCCAGCAGCCGGGGGACAGGGGAGGATCACGAGCAGTACTTC
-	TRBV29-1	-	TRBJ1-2	CSVERVPGYTF	TGCAGCGTTGAAAGGGTGCCTGGCTACACCTTC
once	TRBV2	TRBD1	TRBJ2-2	CASSDRRTGTGEPFF	TGTGCCAGCAGTGACCGGAGGACAGGGACCGGGGAGCCGTTTTTC
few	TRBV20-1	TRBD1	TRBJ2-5	CSAQGAWETQYF	TGCAGTGCTCAGGGGGCATGGGAGACCCAGTACTTC
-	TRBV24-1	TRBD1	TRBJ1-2	CATCDTGTGVGYTF	TGTGCCACCTGTGACACCGGGACAGGGGTGGGCTACACCTTC
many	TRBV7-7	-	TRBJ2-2	CASSLGPTGELFF	TGTGCTAGCAGCTTAGGGCCCACCGGGGAGCTGTTTTTT
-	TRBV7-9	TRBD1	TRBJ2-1	CASSLALGTGDTDTQFF	TGTGCCAGCAGCTTAGCGCTGGGGACAGGGGACACAGATACGCAGTTCTTC
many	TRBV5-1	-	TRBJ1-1	CASSLALGSPPEAFF	TGCGCCAGCAGCTTGGCTCTGGGATCGCCCCCTGAAGCTTTCTTT
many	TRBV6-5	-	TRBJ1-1	CASSSQKRTEAFF	TGTGCCAGCAGTTCTCAAAAAAGGACTGAAGCTTTCTTT
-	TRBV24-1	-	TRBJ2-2	CATRGTGKAGELFF	TGTGCCACCAGGGGGACGGGGAAGGCCGGGGAGCTGTTTTTT